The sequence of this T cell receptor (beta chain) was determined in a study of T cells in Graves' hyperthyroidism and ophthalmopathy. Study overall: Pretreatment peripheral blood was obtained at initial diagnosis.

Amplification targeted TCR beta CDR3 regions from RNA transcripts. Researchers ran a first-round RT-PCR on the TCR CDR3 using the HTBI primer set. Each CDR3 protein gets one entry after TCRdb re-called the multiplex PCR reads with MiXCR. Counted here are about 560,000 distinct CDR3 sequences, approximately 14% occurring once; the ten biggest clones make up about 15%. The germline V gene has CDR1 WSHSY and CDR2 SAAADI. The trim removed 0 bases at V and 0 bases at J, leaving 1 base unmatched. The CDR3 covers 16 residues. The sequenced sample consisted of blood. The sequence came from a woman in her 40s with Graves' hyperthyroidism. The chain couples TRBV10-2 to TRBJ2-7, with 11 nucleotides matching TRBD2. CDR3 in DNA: TGCGCCAGCAGTGAGTCAACTAGCGGGAGCTCCTACGAGCAGTACTTC. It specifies CASSESTSGSSYEQYF.